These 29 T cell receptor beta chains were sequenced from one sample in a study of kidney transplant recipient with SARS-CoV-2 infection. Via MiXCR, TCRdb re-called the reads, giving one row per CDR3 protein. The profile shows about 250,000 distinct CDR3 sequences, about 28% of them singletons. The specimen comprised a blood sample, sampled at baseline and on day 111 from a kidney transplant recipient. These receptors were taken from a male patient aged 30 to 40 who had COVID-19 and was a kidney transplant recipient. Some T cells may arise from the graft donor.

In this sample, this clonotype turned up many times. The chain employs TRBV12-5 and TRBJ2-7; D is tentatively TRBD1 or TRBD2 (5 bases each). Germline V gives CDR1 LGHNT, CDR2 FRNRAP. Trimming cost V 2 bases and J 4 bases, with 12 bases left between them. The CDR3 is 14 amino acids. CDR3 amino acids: CASGLRAGSYEQYF. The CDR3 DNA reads TGTGCTAGTGGTTTGAGGGCAGGGAGTTACGAGCAGTACTTC.

CDR3 region: CASSEQGQGNYNEQFF. CDR3 coding DNA: TGTGCCAGCAGTGAACAGGGACAGGGGAACTACAATGAGCAGTTCTTC. This rearrangement joins TRBV6-5 to TRBJ2-1; 10 bases are a match to TRBD1. The CDR3 sequence is 16 residues long. Germline V gene sequence: CDR1 MNHEY, CDR2 SVGAGI. V lost 5 bases and J lost 3; bases outside the gene matches: 7.

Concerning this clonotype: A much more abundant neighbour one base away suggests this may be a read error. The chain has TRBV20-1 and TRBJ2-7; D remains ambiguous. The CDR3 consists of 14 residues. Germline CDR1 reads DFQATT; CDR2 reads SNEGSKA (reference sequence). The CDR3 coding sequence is TGCAGTGCCCCCCCGGGCTTTACCTCCAACGAGCAGTACTTC. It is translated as CSAPPGFTSNEQYF.

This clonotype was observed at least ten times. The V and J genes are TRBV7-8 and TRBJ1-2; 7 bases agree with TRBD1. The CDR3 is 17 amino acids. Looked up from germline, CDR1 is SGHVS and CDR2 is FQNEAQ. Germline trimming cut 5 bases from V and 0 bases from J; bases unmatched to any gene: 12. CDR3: CASSPGRGQYANYGYTF. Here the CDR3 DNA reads TGTGCCAGCAGCCCGGGACGGGGACAGTACGCTAACTATGGCTACACCTTC.

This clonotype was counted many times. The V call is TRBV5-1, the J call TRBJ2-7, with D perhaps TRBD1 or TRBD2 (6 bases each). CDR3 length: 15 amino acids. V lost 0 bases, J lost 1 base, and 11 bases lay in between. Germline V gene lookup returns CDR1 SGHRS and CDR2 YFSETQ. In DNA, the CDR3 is TGCGCCAGCAGCTTGGCCGGAGGGGGATCCTACGAGCAGTACTTC. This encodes CASSLAGGGSYEQYF.

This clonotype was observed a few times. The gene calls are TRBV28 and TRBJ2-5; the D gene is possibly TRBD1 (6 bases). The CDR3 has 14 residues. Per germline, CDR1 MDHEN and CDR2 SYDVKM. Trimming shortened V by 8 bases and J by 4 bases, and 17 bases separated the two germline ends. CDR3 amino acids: CASRPGGRTETQYF. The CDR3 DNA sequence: TGTGCCAGCCGCCCTGGGGGCAGGACAGAGACCCAGTACTTC.

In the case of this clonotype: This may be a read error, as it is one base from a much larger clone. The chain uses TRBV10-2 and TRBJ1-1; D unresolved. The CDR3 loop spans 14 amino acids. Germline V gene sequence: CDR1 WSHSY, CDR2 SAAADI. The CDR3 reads CAGSVNWARAEAFF. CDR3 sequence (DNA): TGCGCCGGCAGTGTCAATTGGGCGAGAGCTGAAGCTTTCTTT.

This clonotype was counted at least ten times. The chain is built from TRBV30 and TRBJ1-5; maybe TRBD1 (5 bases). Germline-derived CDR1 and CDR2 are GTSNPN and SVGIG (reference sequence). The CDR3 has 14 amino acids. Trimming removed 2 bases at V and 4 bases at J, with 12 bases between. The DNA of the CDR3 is TGTGCCTGGAGTAAAGGGGACGGAAATCAGCCCCAGCATTTT. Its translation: CAWSKGDGNQPQHF.

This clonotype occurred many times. The CDR3 nucleotides read TGTGCCAGTAGTATTCAAGCGGGAGGGCCCTACGAGCAGTACTTC. It is translated as CASSIQAGGPYEQYF. The V gene is TRBV19, the J gene TRBJ2-7; 10 bases line up with TRBD2. The junction had 4 bases not matched to a gene; V was cut back by 3 bases and J by 2 bases. Germline CDR1 reads LNHDA; CDR2 reads SQIVND (reference sequence). There are 15 residues in the CDR3.

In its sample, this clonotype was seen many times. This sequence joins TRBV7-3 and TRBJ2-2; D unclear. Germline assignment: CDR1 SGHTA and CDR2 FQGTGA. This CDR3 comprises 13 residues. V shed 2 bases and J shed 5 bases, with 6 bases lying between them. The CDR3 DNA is TGTGCCAGCAGCTTATTTGGGACCGGGGAGCTGTTTTTT. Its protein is CASSLFGTGELFF.

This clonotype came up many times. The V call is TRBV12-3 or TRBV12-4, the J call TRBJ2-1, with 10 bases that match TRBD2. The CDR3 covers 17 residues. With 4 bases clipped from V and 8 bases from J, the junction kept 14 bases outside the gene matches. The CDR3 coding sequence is TGTGCCAGCAGTTCCCCACCCCAGCGGGAGGGCCTCGATGAGCAGTTCTTC. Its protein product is CASSSPPQREGLDEQFF.

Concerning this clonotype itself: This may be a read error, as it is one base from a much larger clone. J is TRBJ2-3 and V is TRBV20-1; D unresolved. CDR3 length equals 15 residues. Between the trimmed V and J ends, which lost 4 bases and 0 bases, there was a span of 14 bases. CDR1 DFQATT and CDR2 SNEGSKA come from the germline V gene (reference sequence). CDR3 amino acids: CSATGGQTSTDTQYF. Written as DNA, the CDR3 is TGCAGTGCTACTGGCGGCCAAACTAGCACAGATACGCAGTATTTT.

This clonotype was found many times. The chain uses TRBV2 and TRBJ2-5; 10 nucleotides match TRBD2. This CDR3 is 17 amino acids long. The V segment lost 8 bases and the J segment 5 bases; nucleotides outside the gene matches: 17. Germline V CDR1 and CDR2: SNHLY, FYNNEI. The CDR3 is CASETLAGDLNEETQYF. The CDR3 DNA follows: TGTGCCAGCGAGACGCTAGCGGGGGATCTTAACGAGGAGACCCAGTACTTC.

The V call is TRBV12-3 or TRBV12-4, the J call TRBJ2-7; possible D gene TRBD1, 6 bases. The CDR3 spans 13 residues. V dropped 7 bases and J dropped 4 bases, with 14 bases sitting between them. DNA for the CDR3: TGTGCCAGCAATTTGGGGACAAAATACGAGCAGTACTTC. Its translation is CASNLGTKYEQYF.

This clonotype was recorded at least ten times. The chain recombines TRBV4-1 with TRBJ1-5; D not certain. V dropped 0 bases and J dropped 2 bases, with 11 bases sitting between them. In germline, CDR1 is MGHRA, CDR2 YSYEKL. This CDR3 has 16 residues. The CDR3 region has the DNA TGCGCCAGCAGCCAAGACTCGGGATACGGCAATCAGCCCCAGCATTTT. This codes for CASSQDSGYGNQPQHF.

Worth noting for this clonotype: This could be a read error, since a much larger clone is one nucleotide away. CDR3 DNA sequence: TGTGCCAGCAGCACTTTCGATTCAGCTCGAAAGACCTATGGCTACACCTTC. This codes for CASSTFDSARKTYGYTF. The chain uses TRBV7-4 and TRBJ1-2; D is unclear. Per germline, CDR1 SGHVT and CDR2 SQSDAQ. The CDR3 length is 17 residues. Trimming shortened V by 5 bases and J by 4 bases, and 23 bases separated the two germline ends.

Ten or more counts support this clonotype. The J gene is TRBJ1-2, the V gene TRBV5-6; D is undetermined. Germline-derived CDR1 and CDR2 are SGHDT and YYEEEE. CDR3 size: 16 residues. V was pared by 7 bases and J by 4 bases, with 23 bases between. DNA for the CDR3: TGTGCCAGCCAGCACCGCAATAGTCGAAAGACCTATGGCTACACCTTC. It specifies CASQHRNSRKTYGYTF.

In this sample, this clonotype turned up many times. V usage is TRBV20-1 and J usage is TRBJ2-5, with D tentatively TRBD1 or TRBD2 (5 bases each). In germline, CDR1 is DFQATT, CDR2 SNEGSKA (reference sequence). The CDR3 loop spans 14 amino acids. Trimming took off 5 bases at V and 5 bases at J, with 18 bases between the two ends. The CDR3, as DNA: TGCAGTGCTCCGAGGGGACGCAAGGATGAGACCCAGTACTTC. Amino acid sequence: CSAPRGRKDETQYF.

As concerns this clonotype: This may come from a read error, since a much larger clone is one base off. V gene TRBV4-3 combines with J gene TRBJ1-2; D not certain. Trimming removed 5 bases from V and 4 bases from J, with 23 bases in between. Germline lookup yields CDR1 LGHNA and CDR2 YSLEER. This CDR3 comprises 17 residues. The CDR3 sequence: CASSYCVGRRETYGYTF. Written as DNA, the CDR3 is TGCGCCAGCAGCTATTGTGTAGGACGTCGAGAGACCTATGGCTACACCTTC.

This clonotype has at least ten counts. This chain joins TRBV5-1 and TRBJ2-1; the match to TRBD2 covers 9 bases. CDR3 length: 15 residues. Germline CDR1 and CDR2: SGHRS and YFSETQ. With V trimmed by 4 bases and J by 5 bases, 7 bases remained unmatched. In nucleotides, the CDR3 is TGCGCCAGCAGCCCCCTAGCGGGGTCAAACAATGAGCAGTTCTTC. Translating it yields CASSPLAGSNNEQFF.

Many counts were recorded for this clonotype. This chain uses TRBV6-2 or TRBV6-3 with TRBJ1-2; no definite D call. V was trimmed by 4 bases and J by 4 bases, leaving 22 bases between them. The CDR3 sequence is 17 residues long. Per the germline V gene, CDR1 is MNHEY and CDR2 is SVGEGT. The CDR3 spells CASSSDTCIGKTYGYTF. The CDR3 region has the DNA TGTGCCAGCAGTTCTGACACCTGCATCGGAAAGACCTATGGCTACACCTTC.

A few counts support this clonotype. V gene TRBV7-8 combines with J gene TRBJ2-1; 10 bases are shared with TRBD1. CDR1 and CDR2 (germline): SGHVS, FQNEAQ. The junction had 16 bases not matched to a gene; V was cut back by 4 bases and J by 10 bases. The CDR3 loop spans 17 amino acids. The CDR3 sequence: CASSSPVRTGGAEEQFF. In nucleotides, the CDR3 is TGTGCCAGCAGCTCCCCCGTGCGGACAGGGGGAGCAGAAGAGCAGTTCTTC.

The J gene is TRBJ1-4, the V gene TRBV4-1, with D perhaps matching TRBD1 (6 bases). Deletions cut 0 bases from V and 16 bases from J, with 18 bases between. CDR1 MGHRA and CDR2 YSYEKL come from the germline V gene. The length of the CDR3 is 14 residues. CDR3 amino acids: CASSQDQGTGSQFF. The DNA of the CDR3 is TGCGCCAGCAGCCAAGACCAGGGCACAGGGTCCCAGTTTTTT.

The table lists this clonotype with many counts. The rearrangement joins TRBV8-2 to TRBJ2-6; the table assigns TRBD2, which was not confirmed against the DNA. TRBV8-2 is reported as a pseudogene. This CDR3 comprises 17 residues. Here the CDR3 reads CGSSQRITQSRANVLTF. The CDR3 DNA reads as TGTGGCAGTAGTCAGAGGATAACACAAAGTCGGGCCAACGTCCTGACTTTC.

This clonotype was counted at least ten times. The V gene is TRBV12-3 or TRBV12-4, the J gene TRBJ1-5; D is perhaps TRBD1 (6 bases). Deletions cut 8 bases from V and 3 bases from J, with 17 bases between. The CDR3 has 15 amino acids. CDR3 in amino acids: CASLGETGSNQPQHF. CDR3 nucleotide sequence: TGTGCCAGCCTCGGAGAGACAGGTTCCAATCAGCCCCAGCATTTT.

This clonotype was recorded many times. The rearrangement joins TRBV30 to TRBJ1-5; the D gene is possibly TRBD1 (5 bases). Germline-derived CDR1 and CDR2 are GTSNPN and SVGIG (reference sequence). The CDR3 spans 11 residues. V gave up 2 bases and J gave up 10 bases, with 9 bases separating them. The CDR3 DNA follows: TGTGCCTGGAGTATAACAGGACCCCAGCATTTT. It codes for CAWSITGPQHF.

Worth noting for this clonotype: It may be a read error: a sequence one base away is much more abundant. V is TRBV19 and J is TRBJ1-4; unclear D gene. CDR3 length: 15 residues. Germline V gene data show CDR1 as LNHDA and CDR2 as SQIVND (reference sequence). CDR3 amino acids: CASSISAATNKKLFF. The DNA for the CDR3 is TGTGCCAGTAGTATATCGGCAGCAACTAATAAAAAACTGTTTTTT.

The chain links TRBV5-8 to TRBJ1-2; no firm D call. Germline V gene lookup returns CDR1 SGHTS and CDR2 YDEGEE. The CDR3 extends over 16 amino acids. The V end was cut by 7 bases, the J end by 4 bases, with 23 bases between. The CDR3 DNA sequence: TGTGCCAGCCACAATGTTCATCCACGAAAGACCTATGGCTACACCTTC. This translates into CASHNVHPRKTYGYTF.

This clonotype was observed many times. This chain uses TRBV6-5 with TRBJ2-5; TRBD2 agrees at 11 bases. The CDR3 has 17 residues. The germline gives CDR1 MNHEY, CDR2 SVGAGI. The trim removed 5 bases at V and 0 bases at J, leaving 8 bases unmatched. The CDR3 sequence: CASSPRGTSGYQETQYF. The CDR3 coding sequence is TGTGCCAGCAGTCCCAGGGGGACTAGCGGCTACCAAGAGACCCAGTACTTC.